Following are 7 T cell receptor beta chains from one sample sequenced in a study of T cell repertoires in aging, cancer and after chemotherapy. TRB rearrangements spanning V, D and J were amplified using mixed TRB-A/B primers. TCRdb independently ran MiXCR on the multiplex PCR reads; one entry per CDR3 protein. Of about 9,200 distinct CDR3 sequences in the sample, around 35% were seen once. TCR beta rearrangements were amplified from peripheral blood genomic DNA. Sequencing used blood. These TCRs come from a human donor in good health.

The rearrangement links TRBV30 to TRBJ1-2, with D unclear. The ends were cut back, 1 base at V and 7 bases at J, with 10 bases in the middle. The CDR3 consists of 12 residues. Germline CDR1 GTSNPN, CDR2 SVGIG (reference sequence). The CDR3 here is CAWSEDSSGYTF. CDR3 nucleotides: TGTGCCTGGAGTGAGGATTCGAGTGGCTACACCTTC. Full variable domain (rest looked up from reference TRBV30 and TRBJ1-2): SQTIHQWPATLVQPVGSPLSLECTVEGTSNPNLYWYRQAAGRGLQLLFYSVGIGQISSEVPQNLSASRPQDRQFILSSKKLLLSDSGFYLCAWSEDSSGYTFGSGTRLTVV.

The rearrangement links TRBV18 to TRBJ1-3; D gene ambiguous. The V gene lost 3 bases and the J gene lost 0 bases, with 12 bases spanning the gap. The CDR3 runs to 16 residues. The germline gives CDR1 KGHSH, CDR2 LQKENI. The CDR3 nucleotides are TGTGCCAGCTCACCGAGCTCGAGGAGCTCTGGAAACACCATATATTTT. Its translation is CASSPSSRSSGNTIYF. Looking up the rest from reference TRBV18 and TRBJ1-3 gives the full variable domain: NAGVMQNPRHLVRRRGQEARLRCSPMKGHSHVYWYRQLPEEGLKFMVYLQKENIIDESGMPKERFSAEFPKEGPSILRIQQVVRGDSAAYFCASSPSSRSSGNTIYFGEGSWLTVV.

There are a few counts of this clonotype. This chain links TRBV19 with TRBJ1-5; D gene ambiguous. This CDR3 contains 14 residues. Germline V gives CDR1 LNHDA, CDR2 SQIVND (reference sequence). V was trimmed by 1 base and J by 1 base, leaving 5 bases between them. CDR3 protein: CASSIVQSNQPQHF. The CDR3 DNA is TGTGCCAGTAGTATAGTCCAAAGCAATCAGCCCCAGCATTTT. The complete variable domain, with remaining parts taken from reference TRBV19 and TRBJ1-5, reads DGGITQSPKYLFRKEGQNVTLSCEQNLNHDAMYWYRQDPGQGLRLIYYSQIVNDFQKGDIAEGYSVSREKKESFPLTVTSAQKNPTAFYLCASSIVQSNQPQHFGDGTRLSIL.

This clonotype was counted a few times. Written as DNA, the CDR3 is TGTGCCAGCAGTCCCGTCGGGGGGACCTCCTACAATGAGCAGTTCTTC. It codes for CASSPVGGTSYNEQFF. The chain links TRBV27 to TRBJ2-1, with TRBD2 identical over 7 bases. Unmatched junction bases numbered 7, after V lost 5 bases and J lost 0 bases. This CDR3 spans 16 amino acids. Germline values: CDR1 MNHEY, CDR2 SMNVEV (reference sequence).

By sample share, this clonotype is medium-sized (0.01 to 0.1%). The chain is built from TRBV19 and TRBJ2-5, with 10 bases matching TRBD1. The CDR3 runs 13 residues. Germline V gene sequence: CDR1 LNHDA, CDR2 SQIVND (reference sequence). J lost 5 bases, V lost 6 bases, and 3 bases had no gene match. Here the CDR3 DNA reads TGTGCCAGTAGGGGGACAGGGGAGGAGACCCAGTACTTC. This encodes CASRGTGEETQYF.

This clonotype has just a few counts. V is TRBV29-1 and J is TRBJ1-5; D is undetermined. CDR1 is SQVTM and CDR2 is ANQGSEA in the germline V gene. CDR3 length: 12 residues. V dropped 4 bases and J dropped 4 bases, with 8 bases sitting between them. The chain's CDR3 is CSVANLNQPQHF. CDR3 DNA: TGCAGCGTTGCCAATCTTAATCAGCCCCAGCATTTT.

This clonotype was observed a single time. The chain couples TRBV28 to TRBJ2-2; unclear D gene. Germline loops: CDR1 MDHEN, CDR2 SYDVKM. Between the trimmed V and J ends, which lost 5 bases and 6 bases, there was a span of 13 bases. This CDR3 region has 14 residues. CDR3 coding DNA: TGTGCCAGCAGTCCTAGTCTCGCCCCCGGGGAGCTGTTTTTT. Amino acid sequence: CASSPSLAPGELFF.